The 32 T cell receptor beta chains presented below share a single source sample, sequenced in a study of blood T cells in healthy people across ages. Primed by a sample-barcoded 5' primer and a J-beta primer mix, a second PCR proceeded for roughly 7 to 12 cycles. TCRdb called the 5' RACE reads again in MiXCR, with one record for every CDR3 protein. The profile covers approximately 690,000 distinct CDR3 sequences, with around 43% appearing a single time and about 30% taken by the ten largest. The sequenced sample consisted of blood. These receptors originate from an elderly man in good health.

The genes are TRBV5-6 and TRBJ2-3, with D possibly TRBD2 on 6 matching bases. The length of the CDR3 is 15 residues. Germline CDR1 SGHDT, CDR2 YYEEEE. Trimming cost V 0 bases and J 6 bases, with 14 bases left between them. Here the CDR3 DNA reads TGTGCCAGCAGCTTGGCCGCGGGGTTCCCTGATACGCAGTATTTT. Residues: CASSLAAGFPDTQYF.

The chain joins TRBV6-4 to TRBJ1-1, with D possibly TRBD1 on 5 matching bases. V dropped 6 bases and J dropped 1 base, with 9 bases sitting between them. There are 13 residues in the CDR3. CDR1 is MRHNA and CDR2 is SNTAGT in the germline V gene. CDR3 in DNA: TGTGCCAGCAGAGCCGGGGGGAACACTGAAGCTTTCTTT. Its protein product is CASRAGGNTEAFF.

This chain uses TRBV27 with TRBJ2-7; D is perhaps TRBD1 (6 bases). Germline loops: CDR1 MNHEY, CDR2 SMNVEV (reference sequence). The CDR3 totals 15 residues. The V and J ends lost 3 bases and 7 bases respectively, with 19 bases between them. The CDR3 coding sequence is TGTGCCAGCAGTTTGACAGCCGGGCCTCAGGGGGAGCAGTACTTC. The encoded protein is CASSLTAGPQGEQYF.

This chain uses TRBV3-1 with TRBJ1-5; no clear D gene. The germline V gene encodes CDR1 LGHDT and CDR2 YNNKEL (reference sequence). Trimming removed 4 bases at V and 4 bases at J, with 11 bases between. The CDR3 is 14 residues long. The CDR3 region is CASSRAEGNQPQHF. DNA of the CDR3: TGTGCCAGCAGCCGGGCCGAGGGAAATCAGCCCCAGCATTTT. Together with reference TRBV3-1 and TRBJ1-5, the CDR3 gives the full variable domain: DTAVSQTPKYLVTQMGNDKSIKCEQNLGHDTMYWYKQDSKKFLKIMFSYNNKELIINETVPNRFSPKSPDKAHLNLHINSLELGDSAVYFCASSRAEGNQPQHFGDGTRLSIL.

CDR3 nucleotide sequence: TGCGCCAGCAGTGTCCAGCACGAAGATACGCAGTATTTT. Protein sequence: CASSVQHEDTQYF. The chain links TRBV10-1 to TRBJ2-3, with unresolved D. The CDR3 has 13 residues. The germline gives CDR1 WNHNN, CDR2 SYGVQD (reference sequence). V was trimmed by 4 bases and J by 5 bases, leaving 10 bases between them.

This chain uses TRBV28 with TRBJ2-7, with 7 bases that match TRBD1. The V gene's germline CDR1 is MDHEN and CDR2 SYDVKM. V dropped 5 bases and J dropped 0; count of bases not matched to a gene: 4. CDR3 length: 14 residues. Written as DNA, the CDR3 is TGTGCCAGCAGTGTAGGGGGCAACTCCTACGAGCAGTACTTC. It codes for CASSVGGNSYEQYF.

There are a few counts of this clonotype. This rearrangement joins TRBV20-1 to TRBJ2-4; 9 bases align to TRBD2. This CDR3 region has 13 residues. Trimming removed 0 bases from V and 13 bases from J; junction bases left unmatched: 7. Germline CDR1 reads DFQATT; CDR2 reads SNEGSKA (reference sequence). The CDR3 DNA is TGCAGTGCTAGAGACCCAGCGGGAGGAAAGCAGTACTTC. Amino acids: CSARDPAGGKQYF.

V gene TRBV4-1 combines with J gene TRBJ1-5; D uncertain. The length of the CDR3 is 13 residues. The germline V gene has CDR1 MGHRA and CDR2 YSYEKL. V was shortened by 1 base and J by 5 bases, with 6 bases between the two germline ends. DNA of the CDR3: TGCGCCAGCAGCCAAGGGTCGGATCAGCCCCAGCATTTT. Residues: CASSQGSDQPQHF.

The chain is built from TRBV4-1 and TRBJ1-4; D not certain. The CDR3 loop spans 14 amino acids. Germline V gene sequence: CDR1 MGHRA, CDR2 YSYEKL. Trimming left V 0 bases short and J 5 bases short, with 7 bases between. The CDR3 is CASSQDAANEKLFF. The CDR3, as DNA: TGCGCCAGCAGCCAAGATGCGGCAAATGAAAAACTGTTTTTT.

This clonotype was observed a handful of times. The chain combines TRBV20-1 with TRBJ2-1; D may be TRBD1 (6 bases). V lost 5 bases and J 0 bases, leaving 17 bases between the germline ends. The length of the CDR3 is 16 residues. CDR1 is DFQATT, CDR2 SNEGSKA, per germline (reference sequence). Here the CDR3 reads CSAPRGGRGSYNEQFF. The CDR3, as DNA: TGCAGTGCTCCCCGGGGTGGCAGGGGCTCCTACAATGAGCAGTTCTTC.

The chain couples TRBV20-1 to TRBJ1-2; 8 bases are a match to TRBD1. CDR3 size: 13 residues. J gave up 3 bases and V 6 bases, and 6 bases lay outside the gene matches. Germline lookup yields CDR1 DFQATT and CDR2 SNEGSKA (reference sequence). The CDR3 loop reads CSAPDRDDYGYTF. CDR3 bases: TGCAGTGCACCGGACAGGGATGACTATGGCTACACCTTC.

This clonotype was seen only a few times. The chain links TRBV6-5 to TRBJ2-4; TRBD1 agrees at 7 bases. V lost 4 bases to trimming and J lost 0 bases; unmatched junction nucleotides: 6. The CDR3 length is 16 residues. The germline V gene encodes CDR1 MNHEY and CDR2 SVGAGI. The CDR3, as DNA: TGTGCCAGCAGTTTCGCTCGGACAGGAGCCAAAAACATTCAGTACTTC. Translating gives CASSFARTGAKNIQYF.

The V call is TRBV28, the J call TRBJ2-7; D may be TRBD1 or TRBD2 (5 bases each). Germline assignment: CDR1 MDHEN and CDR2 SYDVKM. CDR3 length: 17 residues. V was clipped by 3 bases and J by 7 bases, with 25 bases between them. The CDR3: CASSLVSGTSTYNEQYF. CDR3 in DNA: TGTGCCAGCAGTTTGGTCTCCGGGACCTCCACTTACAATGAGCAGTACTTC.

V and J are TRBV7-8 and TRBJ1-2; D possibly corresponds to TRBD1 (6 bases). The CDR3 length is 13 residues. V lost 6 bases, J lost 8 bases, and 16 bases lay in between. From germline, CDR1 is SGHVS and CDR2 FQNEAQ. The DNA for the CDR3 is TGTGCCAGCAGGTTGGGGGCCGGGAACGGCTACACCTTC. It specifies CASRLGAGNGYTF.

A note on this clonotype: The conserved phenylalanine or tryptophan is not found at the CDR3 terminus, so this likely reflects a read error. The chain combines TRBV3-1 with TRBJ2-5; D is ambiguous. Germline V gives CDR1 LGHDT, CDR2 YNNKEL (reference sequence). The CDR3 has 16 amino acids. Trimming removed 0 bases from V and 5 bases from J, with 16 bases in between. The CDR3 bases are TGTGCCAGCAGCCAAGATCACCCCACCCGGGTGGAGACCCAGTACCTC. Its protein product is CASSQDHPTRVETQYL.

The chain uses TRBV3-1 and TRBJ1-1; no clear D. Germline assignment: CDR1 LGHDT and CDR2 YNNKEL (reference sequence). Trimming pared 1 base from V and 4 bases from J, leaving 7 bases between. The CDR3 spans 13 residues. The CDR3 DNA reads TGTGCCAGCAGCCAAGTCCGGTCCACTGAAGCTTTCTTT. Encoded protein: CASSQVRSTEAFF.

This rearrangement joins TRBV7-2 to TRBJ1-6; D gene ambiguous. The CDR3 has 15 amino acids. Trimming removed 5 bases from V and 7 bases from J, with 15 bases in between. CDR1 and CDR2 from the germline V gene are SGHTA and FQGNSA. For the CDR3, the DNA is TGTGCCAGCAGCGCCCAGAGGCAGGAGAATTCACCCCTCCACTTT. It is translated as CASSAQRQENSPLHF.

The CDR3 protein is CASSPRTLALANVLTF. The CDR3 DNA sequence: TGTGCCAGCAGCCCCAGAACCCTGGCCCTGGCCAACGTCCTGACTTTC. V usage is TRBV7-9 and J usage is TRBJ2-6; D remains ambiguous. Per the germline V gene, CDR1 is SEHNR and CDR2 is FQNEAQ (reference sequence). This CDR3 has 16 residues. Trimming took off 5 bases at V and 6 bases at J, with 17 bases between the two ends.

The CDR3 bases are TGTGCCAGCAGTTACCCGACGACGCCCTATAATTCACCCCTCCACTTT. Encoded protein: CASSYPTTPYNSPLHF. V usage is TRBV6-2 or TRBV6-3 and J usage is TRBJ1-6; D not certain. Germline CDR1 is MNHEY and CDR2 is SVGEGT. The CDR3 sequence is 16 residues long. The V end lost 2 bases, the J end lost 2 bases, and 10 bases lay between the germline ends.

Remarks on this clonotype: At one end the junction does not follow the germline gene, possibly because of a read error. V and J are TRBV7-9 and TRBJ1-1; TRBD1 matches 7 bases. The CDR3 runs 14 residues. Germline-derived CDR1 and CDR2 are SEHNR and FQNEAQ (reference sequence). In DNA, the CDR3 is TGTGCCAGCAACTTACAAGGGGGCAACACTGAAGCTTTCTTT. Its translation: CASNLQGGNTEAFF. The full variable domain, rest sourced from reference TRBV7-9 and TRBJ1-1, is DTGVSQNPRHKITKRGQNVTFRCDPISEHNRLYWYRQTLGQGPEFLTYFQNEAQLEKSRLLSDRFSAERPKGSFSTLEIQRTEQGDSAMYLCASNLQGGNTEAFFGQGTRLTVV.

This clonotype was picked up one time. The chain is built from TRBV14 and TRBJ1-6; D not resolved. Per the germline V gene, CDR1 is SGHDN and CDR2 is FVKESK. CDR3 size: 15 residues. Trimming shortened V by 4 bases and J by 5 bases, and 12 bases separated the two germline ends. This CDR3 reads CASSPIRGNNSPLHF. CDR3 nucleotide sequence: TGTGCCAGCAGCCCAATAAGAGGAAATAATTCACCCCTCCACTTT.

Note on this clonotype: At one end, the junction sequence differs from germline, possibly due to a read error. The chain employs TRBV7-2 and TRBJ2-5; 10 nucleotides agree with TRBD2. CDR1 is SGHTA, CDR2 FQGNSA, per germline. The CDR3 is 14 residues long. This chain's CDR3 is CASSLAGVSETQYF. The DNA of the CDR3 is TGTGCCAGCAGCCTAGCGGGAGTGAGCGAGACCCAGTACTTC.

CDR3 sequence: CASSRRGTSGTTYNEQFF. For the CDR3, the DNA is TGCGCCAGCAGCCGACGGGGGACTAGCGGTACCACCTACAATGAGCAGTTCTTC. The V and J genes are TRBV4-1 and TRBJ2-1; 11 nucleotides align to TRBD2. J lost 2 bases, V lost 4 bases, and 10 bases had no gene match. Germline assignment: CDR1 MGHRA and CDR2 YSYEKL. The CDR3 is made up of 18 amino acids.

This clonotype was detected a few times. This sequence joins TRBV20-1 and TRBJ2-4, with 11 bases that match TRBD2. TRBJ2-7 explains the end of the DNA better; the J call may be wrong. Germline V gives CDR1 DFQATT, CDR2 SNEGSKA (reference sequence). The CDR3 has 15 residues. CDR3 sequence (DNA): TGCAGTGCTAGTCGCCGGGGACTAGCGGACCACGAGCAGTACTTC. This gives the protein CSASRRGLADHEQYF.

The chain has TRBV11-3 and TRBJ2-7; D is tentatively TRBD1 or TRBD2 (5 bases each). The germline gives CDR1 SGHNT, CDR2 YENEEA. This CDR3 has 14 amino acids. The V end was cut by 5 bases, the J end by 0 bases, with 11 bases between. This CDR3 reads CASSGDGGSYEQYF. In DNA, the CDR3 is TGTGCCAGCAGCGGGGACGGTGGCTCCTACGAGCAGTACTTC.

The rearrangement uses TRBV10-3 and TRBJ2-4, with D hard to call. TRBJ2-7 matches the DNA end more closely, so the J call is doubtful. The CDR3 sequence is 13 residues long. Germline V gene data show CDR1 as ENHRY and CDR2 as SYGVKD. CDR3 coding DNA: TGTGCCATCAGCCTCCTCCTCACCTACGAGCAGTACTTC. It specifies CAISLLLTYEQYF.

The chain recombines TRBV7-2 with TRBJ1-5; a possible D gene is TRBD1 (5 bases). The CDR3 consists of 14 residues. V was trimmed by 1 base and J by 7 bases, leaving 11 bases between them. In germline, CDR1 is SGHTA, CDR2 FQGNSA. CDR3 in DNA: TGTGCCAGCAGCTTAGTTTGGGGGGGGCAGCCCCAGCATTTT. This gives the protein CASSLVWGGQPQHF.

The rearrangement links TRBV11-1 to TRBJ2-3; D ambiguous. The CDR3 consists of 17 residues. V was clipped by 5 bases and J by 0 bases, with 18 bases between them. CDR1 is SGHAT and CDR2 is FQDESV in the germline V gene (reference sequence). DNA for the CDR3: TGTGCCAGCAGCCGCACGGTGTACAGCCCTAGCACAGATACGCAGTATTTT. Translated, it gives CASSRTVYSPSTDTQYF.

This chain links TRBV7-6 with TRBJ2-1, with D perhaps TRBD2 (7 bases). V gave up 0 bases and J gave up 7 bases, with 13 bases separating them. The CDR3 length is 15 residues. Germline assignment: CDR1 SGHVS and CDR2 FNYEAQ. The CDR3 sequence is CASSLAGGPENEQFF. CDR3 nucleotide sequence: TGTGCCAGCAGCTTAGCGGGGGGGCCGGAGAATGAGCAGTTCTTC.

The chain has TRBV7-2 and TRBJ2-1; TRBD2 matches 10 bases. The junction had 9 bases not matched to a gene; V was cut back by 2 bases and J by 2 bases. Germline CDR1 and CDR2: SGHTA and FQGNSA. The CDR3 has 18 amino acids. The CDR3 reads CASSLLLVAGGTYNEQFF. The CDR3 DNA reads TGTGCCAGCAGCTTACTCTTGGTAGCGGGAGGCACCTACAATGAGCAGTTCTTC.

V and J are TRBV20-1 and TRBJ2-3; 10 bases agree with TRBD2. V lost 0 bases and J lost 2; bases outside the gene matches: 5. The CDR3 covers 16 residues. Germline V lookup: CDR1 DFQATT, CDR2 SNEGSKA (reference sequence). The CDR3 spells CSARDLAGAYTDTQYF. Here the CDR3 DNA reads TGCAGTGCTAGAGACCTAGCGGGGGCCTACACAGATACGCAGTATTTT.

In this sample, this clonotype turned up a few times. This rearrangement joins TRBV14 to TRBJ2-3; 8 nucleotides align to TRBD2. The CDR3 sequence is 16 residues long. V lost 4 bases to trimming and J lost 3 bases; unmatched junction nucleotides: 9. The germline V gene has CDR1 SGHDN and CDR2 FVKESK. The CDR3 spells CASSPAAGGVTDTQYF. DNA of the CDR3: TGTGCCAGCAGCCCCGCGGCGGGAGGAGTGACAGATACGCAGTATTTT.